This record covers a single TCR beta chain. Antigen unknown. This specimen belongs to a study of cytomegalovirus exposure and HLA in healthy donors. Study results and limitations: An assumption of roughly uniform sequencing depth across donors underlay the presence/absence analyses.

PCR primers comprised 60 Vbeta and 13 Jbeta primers. The protocol was immunoSEQ multiplex PCR, while the TCRdb copy is restricted to in-frame clones and leaves out a portion. Among about 190,000 clones, 87% were seen once, and the ten largest hold around 0.99%. As for the donors, each was a healthy bone marrow donor. The receptor comes from a boy aged 2-15 years in good health and CMV-seronegative. Sequencing was carried out using PBMCs.

CDR3 sequence (DNA): TGTGCCAGCAGCGACGCTGACAGGGCGGGAGAGCAGTACTTC. Residues: CASSDADRAGEQYF. The chain recombines TRBV7-9 with TRBJ2-7; D is perhaps TRBD1 (7 bases). Germline loops: CDR1 SEHNR, CDR2 FQNEAQ (reference sequence). V was pared by 5 bases and J by 7 bases, with 18 bases between. The CDR3 runs 14 residues.